The next 2 T cell receptor beta chains were all read from a single sample in a study of T cell responses to AZD1222 COVID-19 vaccine. The protocol was immunoSEQ multiplex PCR, while the TCRdb copy is restricted to in-frame clones and leaves out a portion. The sample lists 90,000 to 150,000 clones; around 88% were seen once. Sequenced here: peripheral blood, sampled on day 0 of AZD1222 vaccination. The source is an adult in good health.

This chain connects TRBV28 to TRBJ1-6; D may be TRBD1 (5 bases). The CDR3 has 16 amino acids. CDR1 MDHEN and CDR2 SYDVKM come from the germline V gene. V dropped 2 bases and J dropped 5 bases, with 13 bases sitting between them. In DNA form, the CDR3 reads TGTGCCAGCAGTTTAAGGGGACGGGGGGATAATTCACCCCTCCACTTT. This encodes CASSLRGRGDNSPLHF.

V gene TRBV6-5 combines with J gene TRBJ2-3; 8 bases agree with TRBD2. Germline V gene lookup returns CDR1 MNHEY and CDR2 SVGAGI. CDR3 length: 15 amino acids. V lost 6 bases, J lost 1 base, and 6 bases stayed unmatched. This CDR3 is CASRARGGGTDTQYF. In DNA, the CDR3 is TGTGCCAGCAGGGCTCGGGGGGGAGGCACAGATACGCAGTATTTT.